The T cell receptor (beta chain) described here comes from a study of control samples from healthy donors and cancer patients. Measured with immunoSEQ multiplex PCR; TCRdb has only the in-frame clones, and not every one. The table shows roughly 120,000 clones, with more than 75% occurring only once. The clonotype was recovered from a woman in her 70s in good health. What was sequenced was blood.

In DNA, the CDR3 is TGTGCCAGCAGCGTAGAGAAGGATACGCAGTATTTT. Its translation is CASSVEKDTQYF. The chain links TRBV9 to TRBJ2-3; D unclear. The germline V gene has CDR1 SGDLS and CDR2 YYNGEE. CDR3 length equals 12 residues. With 0 bases removed from V and 6 bases from J, the gap between germline ends came to 5 bases.